This T cell receptor beta chain was captured by sequencing in a study of control samples from healthy donors and cancer patients. Libraries were prepared by immunoSEQ multiplex PCR; TCRdb keeps only in-frame clonotypes and omits some of them. The top ten hold around 8.2% of the sample, which has 130,000 to 150,000 clones, around 85% seen once. The CDR3 is made up of 14 amino acids. Germline assignment: CDR1 KGHSH and CDR2 LQKENI. The germline V and J ends were trimmed by 6 bases and 3 bases, with 14 bases remaining between them. The V gene is TRBV18, the J gene TRBJ1-1; D is perhaps TRBD1 (6 bases). The specimen was blood. This receptor was taken from a woman aged 25-40 years in good health. The CDR3 DNA follows: TGTGCCAGCTCCCCCCAGGGGAGGGACACTGAAGCTTTCTTT. This codes for CASSPQGRDTEAFF. Filled out from reference TRBV18 and TRBJ1-1, the complete variable domain reads NAGVMQNPRHLVRRRGQEARLRCSPMKGHSHVYWYRQLPEEGLKFMVYLQKENIIDESGMPKERFSAEFPKEGPSILRIQQVVRGDSAAYFCASSPQGRDTEAFFGQGTRLTVV.